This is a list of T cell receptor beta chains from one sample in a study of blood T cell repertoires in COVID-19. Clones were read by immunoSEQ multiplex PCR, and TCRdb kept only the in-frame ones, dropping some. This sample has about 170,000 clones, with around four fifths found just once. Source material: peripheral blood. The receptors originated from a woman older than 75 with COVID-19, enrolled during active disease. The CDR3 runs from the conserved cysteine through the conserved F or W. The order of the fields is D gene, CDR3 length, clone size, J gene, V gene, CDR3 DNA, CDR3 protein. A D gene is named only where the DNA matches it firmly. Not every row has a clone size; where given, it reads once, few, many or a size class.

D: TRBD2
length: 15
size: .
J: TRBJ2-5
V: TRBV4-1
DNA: TGCGCCAGCAGCCAAGAGACACTGGGAGGGGAGACCCAGTACTTC
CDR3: CASSQETLGGETQYF

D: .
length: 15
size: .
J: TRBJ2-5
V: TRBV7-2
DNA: TGTGCCAGCAGCTTAGGCCTGGGGGCGCAGGAGACCCAGTACTTC
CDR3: CASSLGLGAQETQYF

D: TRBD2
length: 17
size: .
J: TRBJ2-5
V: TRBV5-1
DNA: TGCGCCAGCAGCTTGGGTAGCGGGGGGGCTTCTGCAGAGACCCAGTACTTC
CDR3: CASSLGSGGASAETQYF

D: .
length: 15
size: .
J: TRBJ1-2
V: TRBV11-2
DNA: TGTGCCAGCAGCTTAGTACAGGCCTGGAACTATGGCTACACCTTC
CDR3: CASSLVQAWNYGYTF

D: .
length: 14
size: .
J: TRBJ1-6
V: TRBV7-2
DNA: TGTGCCAGCAGCTTCCGGGTTAATAATTCACCCCTCCACTTT
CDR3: CASSFRVNNSPLHF

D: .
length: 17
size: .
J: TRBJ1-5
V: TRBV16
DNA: TGTGCCAGCAGCCCATACCGACAAGGGAGGTGGGAACAGCCCCAGCATTTT
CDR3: CASSPYRQGRWEQPQHF

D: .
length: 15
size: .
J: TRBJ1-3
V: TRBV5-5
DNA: TGTGCCAGCAGCCTAGCAGCGGACTCTGGAAACACCATATATTTT
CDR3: CASSLAADSGNTIYF

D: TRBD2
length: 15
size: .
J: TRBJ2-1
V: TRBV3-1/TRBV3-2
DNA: TGTGCCAGCAGCCAAACTAGCGGGGTTTTCAATGAGCAGTTCTTC
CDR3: CASSQTSGVFNEQFF

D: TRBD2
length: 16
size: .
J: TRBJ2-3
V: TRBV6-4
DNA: TGTGCCAGCAGTGACTTGGGACTAGCGGGAGTAGATACGCAGTATTTT
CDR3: CASSDLGLAGVDTQYF

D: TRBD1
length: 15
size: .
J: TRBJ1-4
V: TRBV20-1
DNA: TGCAGTGCTAGTCCGGACAGGGGTTCGCGTGAAAAACTGTTTTTT
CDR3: CSASPDRGSREKLFF

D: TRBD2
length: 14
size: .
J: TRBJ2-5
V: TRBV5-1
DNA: TGCGCCAGCAGCTTATGGTCGGGAGGAGAGACCCAGTACTTC
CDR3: CASSLWSGGETQYF

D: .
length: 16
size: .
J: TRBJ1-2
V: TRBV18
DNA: TGTGCCAGCTCACCCCTCCCCTCGGTGTCAGGGGATGGCTACACCTTC
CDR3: CASSPLPSVSGDGYTF

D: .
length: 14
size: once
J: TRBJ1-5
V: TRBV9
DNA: TGTGCCAGCAGCGCGACAGCTAGCAATCAGCCCCAGCATTTT
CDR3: CASSATASNQPQHF

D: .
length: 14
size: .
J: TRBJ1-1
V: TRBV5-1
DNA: TGCGCCAGCAGCTTCGTTCAGGGTGACACTGAAGCTTTCTTT
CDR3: CASSFVQGDTEAFF

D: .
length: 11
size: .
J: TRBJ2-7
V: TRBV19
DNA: TGTGCCAGTAGTGAGGATGACGAGCAGTACTTC
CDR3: CASSEDDEQYF

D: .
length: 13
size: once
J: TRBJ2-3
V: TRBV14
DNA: TGTGCCAGCAGCCCGAGGGGCACAGATACGCAGTATTTT
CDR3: CASSPRGTDTQYF

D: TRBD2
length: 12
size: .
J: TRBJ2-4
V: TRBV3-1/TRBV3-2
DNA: TGTGCCAGCAGCCGGGGGGGTGACATTCAGTACTTC
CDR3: CASSRGGDIQYF

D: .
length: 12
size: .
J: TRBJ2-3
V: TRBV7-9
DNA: TGTGCCAGCAGCTTATCCGGGGATACGCAGTATTTT
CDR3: CASSLSGDTQYF

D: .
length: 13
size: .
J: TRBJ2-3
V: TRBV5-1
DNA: TGCGCCAGCAGCTTCAGGGTTCCCGATACGCAGTATTTT
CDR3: CASSFRVPDTQYF

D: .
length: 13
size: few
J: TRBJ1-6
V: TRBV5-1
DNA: TGCGCCAGCAAGCAGGAGGAGAATTCACCCCTCCACTTT
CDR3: CASKQEENSPLHF

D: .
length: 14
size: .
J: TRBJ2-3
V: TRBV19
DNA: TGTGCCAGTAGCAAAGTAGTTAGCACAGATACGCAGTATTTT
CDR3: CASSKVVSTDTQYF

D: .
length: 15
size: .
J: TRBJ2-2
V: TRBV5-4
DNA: TGTGCCAGCACCCGGGAGACAACTAGCACCGGGGAGCTGTTTTTT
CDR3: CASTRETTSTGELFF

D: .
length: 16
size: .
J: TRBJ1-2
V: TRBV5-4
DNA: TGTGCCGAAGGGGAGGGGACCGCCGCTTTTAGCTATGGCTACACCTTC
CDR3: CAEGEGTAAFSYGYTF

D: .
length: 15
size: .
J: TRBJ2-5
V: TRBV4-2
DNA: TGTGCCAGCAGCCAAGAAGCGCAAAACGGTGAGACCCAGTACTTC
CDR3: CASSQEAQNGETQYF

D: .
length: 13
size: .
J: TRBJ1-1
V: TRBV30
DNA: TGTGCCTGGAGTGTACTCATGAACACTGAAGCTTTCTTT
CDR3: CAWSVLMNTEAFF

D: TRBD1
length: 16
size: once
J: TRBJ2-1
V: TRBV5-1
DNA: TGCGCCAGCAGCTTGGGACAGGGGAGCTCCTACAATGAGCAGTTCTTC
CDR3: CASSLGQGSSYNEQFF

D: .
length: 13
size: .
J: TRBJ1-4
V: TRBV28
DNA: TGTGCCAGCAGTTCTCCCCGGAATGAAAAACTGTTTTTT
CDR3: CASSSPRNEKLFF

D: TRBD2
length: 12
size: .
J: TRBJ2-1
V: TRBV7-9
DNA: TGTGCCAGCGGGGAGGGACCAAAGGAGCAGTTCTTC
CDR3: CASGEGPKEQFF

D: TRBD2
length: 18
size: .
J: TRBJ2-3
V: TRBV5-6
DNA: TGTGCCAGCAGCTGGGGCGCGGGGACTAGCGGTCACACAGATACGCAGTATTTT
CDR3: CASSWGAGTSGHTDTQYF

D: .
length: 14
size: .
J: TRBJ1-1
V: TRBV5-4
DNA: TGTGCCAGCAGCTCAGAAAGGGGGTACACTGAAGCTTTCTTT
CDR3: CASSSERGYTEAFF

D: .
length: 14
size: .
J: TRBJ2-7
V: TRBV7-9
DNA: TGTGCCAGCAGCTTAGCGCGTAGCGGCTACGAGCAGTACTTC
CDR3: CASSLARSGYEQYF

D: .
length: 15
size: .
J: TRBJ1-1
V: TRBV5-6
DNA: TGTGCCAGCAGTCGCCAAGGTCGGGGGGACACTGAAGCTTTCTTT
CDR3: CASSRQGRGDTEAFF

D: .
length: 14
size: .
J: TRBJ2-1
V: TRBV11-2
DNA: TGTGCCAGCAGCTTGGGGCCAATGGGCAATGAGCAGTTCTTC
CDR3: CASSLGPMGNEQFF

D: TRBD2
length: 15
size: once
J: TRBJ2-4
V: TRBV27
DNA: TGTGCCAGCAGACCCTCGGGGGGAGCCAAAAACATTCAGTACTTC
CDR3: CASRPSGGAKNIQYF

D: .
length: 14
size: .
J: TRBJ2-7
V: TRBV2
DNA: TGTGCCAGCAATGCTGAATATAGGGGGAACGAGCAGTACTTC
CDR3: CASNAEYRGNEQYF

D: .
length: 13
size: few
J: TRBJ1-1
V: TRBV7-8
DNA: TGTGCCAGCAGCAAGAGAGAGAACACTGAAGCTTTCTTT
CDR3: CASSKRENTEAFF

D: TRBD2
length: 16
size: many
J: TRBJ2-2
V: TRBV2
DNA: TGTGCCAGCAGTGACTCACTAGCGGGGCTCACCGGGGAGCTGTTTTTT
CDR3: CASSDSLAGLTGELFF

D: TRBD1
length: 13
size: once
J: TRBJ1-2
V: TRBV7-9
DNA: TGTGCCAGCAGCCTCGACAGGGGGCATGGCTACACCTTC
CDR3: CASSLDRGHGYTF

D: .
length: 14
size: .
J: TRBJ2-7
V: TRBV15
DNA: TGTGCCACCTCCTCGGGAGCGCCTTCCTACGAGCAGTACTTC
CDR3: CATSSGAPSYEQYF

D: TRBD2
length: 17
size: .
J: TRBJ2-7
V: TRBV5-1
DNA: TGCGCCAGCAGCTTGTCCCTCCGGACTAGCGGGGGGCTCGAGCAGTACTTC
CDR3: CASSLSLRTSGGLEQYF

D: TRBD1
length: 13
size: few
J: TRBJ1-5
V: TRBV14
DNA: TGTGCCAGCAGCTGGGACAGTAATCAGCCCCAGCATTTT
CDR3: CASSWDSNQPQHF

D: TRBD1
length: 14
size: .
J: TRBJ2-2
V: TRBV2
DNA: TGTGCCAGCAGCGACAGGGGAGGTCCCGGGGAGCTGTTTTTT
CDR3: CASSDRGGPGELFF

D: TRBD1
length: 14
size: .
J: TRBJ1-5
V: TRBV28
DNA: TGTGCCAGCCGGCGGACAGGGAACAATCAGCCCCAGCATTTT
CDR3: CASRRTGNNQPQHF

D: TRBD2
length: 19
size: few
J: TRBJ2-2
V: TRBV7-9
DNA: TGTGCCAGCAGCTTATCAACATCGACTAGCGGGAGGGTAGCCGGGGAGCTGTTTTTT
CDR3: CASSLSTSTSGRVAGELFF

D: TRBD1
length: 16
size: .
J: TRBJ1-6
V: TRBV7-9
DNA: TGTGCCAGCAGCTCCAGAGCCGGGACAGGGGCTTCACCCCTCCACTTT
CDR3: CASSSRAGTGASPLHF

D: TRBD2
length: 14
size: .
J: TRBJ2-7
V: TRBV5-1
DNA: TGCGCCAGCAGCTCCGGGACTAGCTCCTACGAGCAGTACTTC
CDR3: CASSSGTSSYEQYF

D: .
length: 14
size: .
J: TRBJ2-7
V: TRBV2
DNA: TGTGCCAGCAGACGGACAGTCAGCTCCTACGAGCAGTACTTC
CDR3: CASRRTVSSYEQYF

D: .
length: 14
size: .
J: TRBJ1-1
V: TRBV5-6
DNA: TGTGCCAGCAGCTTGGCCGCGGGGAACACTGAAGCTTTCTTT
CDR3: CASSLAAGNTEAFF

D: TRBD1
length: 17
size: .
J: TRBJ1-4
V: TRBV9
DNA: TGTGCCAGCAGCGTAGGGACAGGGGGCGCGTCTAATGAAAAACTGTTTTTT
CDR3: CASSVGTGGASNEKLFF

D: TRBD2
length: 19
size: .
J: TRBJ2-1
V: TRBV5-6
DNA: TGTGCCAGCAGCTTTCGGCTAGCGGGAGATCCCCGCGTTTACAATGAGCAGTTCTTC
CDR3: CASSFRLAGDPRVYNEQFF

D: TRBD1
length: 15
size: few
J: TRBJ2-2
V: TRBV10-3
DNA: TGTGCCATCAGTTTGGGGACAGGGGAAGCCGGGGAGCTGTTTTTT
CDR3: CAISLGTGEAGELFF

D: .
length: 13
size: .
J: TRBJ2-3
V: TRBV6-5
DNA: TGTGCCAGCAGACGGGAAAGCACAGATACGCAGTATTTT
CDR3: CASRRESTDTQYF

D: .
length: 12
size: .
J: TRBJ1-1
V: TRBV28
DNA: TGTGCCAGCAGCCTGCAGGGGACTGAAGCTTTCTTT
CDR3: CASSLQGTEAFF

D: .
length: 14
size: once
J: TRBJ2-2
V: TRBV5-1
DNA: TGCGCCAGCAGCTTGTATTCTGACACCGGGGAGCTGTTTTTT
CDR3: CASSLYSDTGELFF